This paragraph covers one T cell receptor (beta chain) sequence. Its cognate antigen is unknown. J lost 4 bases, V lost 5 bases, and 9 bases had no gene match. Germline V gene sequence: CDR1 MGHDK, CDR2 SYGVNS. The CDR3 is 16 residues long. The sample originates from a study of shared clonotypes between healthy human individuals. Study information: A couple of women and three men aged 18 to 49 made up the donors. CD8 memory received one plate per donor, CD8 naive two, CD4 memory three and CD4 naive three. Study-level points and caveats: An anticipated effect of sequencing depth on clonotype sharing among donors was recognized.

Method: immunoSEQ multiplex PCR; TCRdb's copy keeps in-frame clones and lacks some. Altogether roughly 2.2 million clones are present, just under 95% being singletons, with the ten largest covering around 0.38%. The sequence was obtained from a man younger than 35 in good health. Some clones in this sample may be carry-over from other donors' samples. The V and J genes are TRBV25-1 and TRBJ1-3, with 9 bases identical to TRBD1. What was sequenced was naive CD4+ T cells from PBMCs. The subset: CD45RA+ positively selected. Here the CDR3 reads CASSPQQGARGNTIYF. CDR3 DNA sequence: TGTGCCAGCAGTCCCCAACAGGGGGCGCGAGGAAACACCATATATTTT. Full variable domain (outside the CDR3, taken from reference TRBV25-1 and TRBJ1-3): EADIYQTPRYLVIGTGKKITLECSQTMGHDKMYWYQQDPGMELHLIHYSYGVNSTEKGDLSSESTVSRIRTEHFPLTLESARPSHTSQYLCASSPQQGARGNTIYFGEGSWLTVV.